This T cell receptor (beta chain) was identified in a study of blood T cell repertoires in COVID-19. For the study at large: PBMCs, B-cell-depleted T cells, or T cells provided the cDNA or gDNA that made up the material.

Original analysis: Reference gene primer amplification yielded estimated nucleated cell counts. Generated by immunoSEQ multiplex PCR, the TCRdb table keeps only in-frame clones and is missing some. That table furnishes V, J and clone size, whereas the DNA furnished D and trimming. Altogether roughly 80,000 clones are present, 88% being singletons, with the ten largest covering around 9.8%. Deletions cut 4 bases from V and 6 bases from J, with 13 bases between. The CDR3 is 14 residues long. Germline lookup yields CDR1 SGHTA and CDR2 FQGNSA. Sequencing was carried out using peripheral blood. The genes are TRBV7-2 and TRBJ1-5; D perhaps matches TRBD1 (6 bases). The TCR was taken from a human donor in a cohort sampled during active COVID-19. The CDR3 DNA reads as TGTGCCAGCAGCTCCAACAGGGCAGGTCAGCCCCAGCATTTT. This translates into CASSSNRAGQPQHF.